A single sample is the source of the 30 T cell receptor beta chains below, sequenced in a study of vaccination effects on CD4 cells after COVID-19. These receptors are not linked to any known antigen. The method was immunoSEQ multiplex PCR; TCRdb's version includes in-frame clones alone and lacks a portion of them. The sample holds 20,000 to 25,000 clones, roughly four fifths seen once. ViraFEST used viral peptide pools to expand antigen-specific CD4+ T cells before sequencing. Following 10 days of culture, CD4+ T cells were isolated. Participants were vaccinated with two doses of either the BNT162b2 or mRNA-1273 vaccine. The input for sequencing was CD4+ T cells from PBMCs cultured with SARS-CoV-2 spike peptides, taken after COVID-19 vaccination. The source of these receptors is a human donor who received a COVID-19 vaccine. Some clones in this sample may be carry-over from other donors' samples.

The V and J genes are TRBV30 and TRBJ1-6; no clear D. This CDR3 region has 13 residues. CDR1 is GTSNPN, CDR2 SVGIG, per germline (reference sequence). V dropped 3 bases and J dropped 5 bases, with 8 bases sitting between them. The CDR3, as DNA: TGTGCCTGGAGCTGGGGAGATAATTCACCCCTCCACTTT. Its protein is CAWSWGDNSPLHF.

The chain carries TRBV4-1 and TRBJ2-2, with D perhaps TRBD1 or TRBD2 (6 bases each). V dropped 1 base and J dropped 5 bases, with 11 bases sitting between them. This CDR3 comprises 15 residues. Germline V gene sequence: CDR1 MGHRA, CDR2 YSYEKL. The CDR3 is CASSQVGAGTGELFF. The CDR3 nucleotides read TGCGCCAGCAGCCAAGTGGGGGCGGGAACCGGGGAGCTGTTTTTT.

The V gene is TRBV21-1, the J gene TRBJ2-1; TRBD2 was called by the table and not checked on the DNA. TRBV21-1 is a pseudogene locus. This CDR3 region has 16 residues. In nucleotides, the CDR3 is TGTGCCAGCAGCGAAGGGGCGAGCGGGGTCTACAATGAGCAGTTCTTC. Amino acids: CASSEGASGVYNEQFF.

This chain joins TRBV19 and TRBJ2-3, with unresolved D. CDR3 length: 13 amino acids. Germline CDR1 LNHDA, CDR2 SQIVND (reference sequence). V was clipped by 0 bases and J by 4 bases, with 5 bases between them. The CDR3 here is CASSIDVPDTQYF. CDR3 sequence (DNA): TGTGCCAGTAGTATAGATGTCCCAGATACGCAGTATTTT.

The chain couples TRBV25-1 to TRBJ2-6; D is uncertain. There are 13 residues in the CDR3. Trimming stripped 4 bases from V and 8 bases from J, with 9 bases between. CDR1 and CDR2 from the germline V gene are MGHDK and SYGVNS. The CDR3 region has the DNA TGTGCCAGCAGTGTGGCATATTCCAACGTCCTGACTTTC. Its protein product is CASSVAYSNVLTF.

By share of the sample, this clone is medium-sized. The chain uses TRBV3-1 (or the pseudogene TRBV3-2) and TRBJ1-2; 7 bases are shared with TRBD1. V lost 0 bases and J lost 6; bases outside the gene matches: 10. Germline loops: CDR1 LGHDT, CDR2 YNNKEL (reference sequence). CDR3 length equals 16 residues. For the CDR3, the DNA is TGTGCCAGCAGCCAAGATAGGTGGCAGGGGGGGCATGGCTACACCTTC. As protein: CASSQDRWQGGHGYTF.

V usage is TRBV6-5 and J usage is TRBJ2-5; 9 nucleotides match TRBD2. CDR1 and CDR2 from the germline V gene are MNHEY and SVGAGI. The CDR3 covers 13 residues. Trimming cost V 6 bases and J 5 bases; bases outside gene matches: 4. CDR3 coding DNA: TGTGCCAGCAGCCGGACTAGCGTCGAGACCCAGTACTTC. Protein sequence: CASSRTSVETQYF.

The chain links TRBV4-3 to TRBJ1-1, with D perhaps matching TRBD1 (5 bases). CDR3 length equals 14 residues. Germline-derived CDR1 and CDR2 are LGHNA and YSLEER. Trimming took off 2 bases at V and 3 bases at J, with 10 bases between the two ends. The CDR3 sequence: CASSQYQGDTEAFF. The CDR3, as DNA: TGCGCCAGCAGCCAATATCAAGGGGACACTGAAGCTTTCTTT.

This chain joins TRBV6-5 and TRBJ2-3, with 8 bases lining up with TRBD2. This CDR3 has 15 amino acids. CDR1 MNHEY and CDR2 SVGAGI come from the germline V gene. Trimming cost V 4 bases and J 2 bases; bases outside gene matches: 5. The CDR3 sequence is CASSSPAGVTDTQYF. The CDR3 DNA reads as TGTGCCAGCAGTTCCCCAGCGGGGGTCACAGATACGCAGTATTTT.

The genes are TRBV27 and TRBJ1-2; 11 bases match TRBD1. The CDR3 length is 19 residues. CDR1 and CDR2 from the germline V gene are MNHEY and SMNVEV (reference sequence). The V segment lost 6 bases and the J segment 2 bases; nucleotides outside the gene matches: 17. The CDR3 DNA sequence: TGTGCCAGCAGCGGAAAACTCGGACAGGGGGCTTCAGGCAACTATGGCTACACCTTC. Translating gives CASSGKLGQGASGNYGYTF.

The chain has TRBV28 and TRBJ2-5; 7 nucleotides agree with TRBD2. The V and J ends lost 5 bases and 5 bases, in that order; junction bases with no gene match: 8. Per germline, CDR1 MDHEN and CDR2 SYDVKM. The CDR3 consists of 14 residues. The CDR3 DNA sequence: TGTGCCAGCAGTCTCCGACTAGCCGGGGAGACCCAGTACTTC. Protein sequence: CASSLRLAGETQYF.

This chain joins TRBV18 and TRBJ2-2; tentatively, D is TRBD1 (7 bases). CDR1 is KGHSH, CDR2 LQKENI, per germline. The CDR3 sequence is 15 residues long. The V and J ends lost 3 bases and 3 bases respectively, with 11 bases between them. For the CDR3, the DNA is TGTGCCAGCTCACCTTCCAGGGGGGACACCGGGGAGCTGTTTTTT. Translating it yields CASSPSRGDTGELFF.

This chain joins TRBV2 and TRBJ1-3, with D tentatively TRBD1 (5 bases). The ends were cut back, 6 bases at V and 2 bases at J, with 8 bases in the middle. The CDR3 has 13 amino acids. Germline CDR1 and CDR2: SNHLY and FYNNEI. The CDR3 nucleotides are TGTGCCAGCAGGGGGACCGCTGGAAACACCATATATTTT. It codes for CASRGTAGNTIYF.

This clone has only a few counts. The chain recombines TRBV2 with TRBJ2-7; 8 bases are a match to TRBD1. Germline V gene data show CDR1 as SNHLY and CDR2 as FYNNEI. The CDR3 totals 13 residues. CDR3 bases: TGTGCCAGCAGTGAACCAGCAGGGGGCTTGGGGCACGTC. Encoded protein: CASSEPAGGLGHV.

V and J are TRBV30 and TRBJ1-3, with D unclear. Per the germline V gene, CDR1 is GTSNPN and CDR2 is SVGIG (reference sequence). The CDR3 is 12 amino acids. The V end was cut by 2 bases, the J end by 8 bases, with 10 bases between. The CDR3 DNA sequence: TGTGCCTGGAGTAGCCTCGGGGACACCATATATTTT. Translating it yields CAWSSLGDTIYF.

The DNA for the CDR3 is TGTGCCAGCAGCGTAGCCCTGACAGGGGAGAACACTGAAGCTTTCTTT. Translating it yields CASSVALTGENTEAFF. V usage is TRBV9 and J usage is TRBJ1-1; 8 bases fit TRBD1. Germline-derived CDR1 and CDR2 are SGDLS and YYNGEE. The CDR3 is made up of 16 amino acids. J gave up 1 base and V 0 bases, and 5 bases lay outside the gene matches.

For the CDR3, the DNA is TGTGCCAGCAGGGTCAGCTACCTAAGCTCTGGGGCCAACGTCCTGACTTTC. It codes for CASRVSYLSSGANVLTF. The chain employs TRBV11-2 and TRBJ2-6; D is unclear. CDR3 length: 17 residues. Trimming left V 6 bases short and J 0 bases short, with 15 bases between. Germline loops: CDR1 SGHAT, CDR2 FQNNGV.

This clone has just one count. CDR3 loop: CASSPGGGSSYEQYV. In nucleotides, the CDR3 is TGTGCCAGCAGCCCAGGGGGGGGGAGCTCCTACGAGCAGTACGTC. The chain links TRBV6-6 to TRBJ2-7; the D call may be TRBD1 or TRBD2 (7 bases each). The CDR3 extends over 15 amino acids. CDR1 MNHNY and CDR2 SVGAGI come from the germline V gene (reference sequence). V lost 6 bases, J lost 0 bases, and 15 bases lay in between.

The CDR3 DNA reads TGCGCCAGCAGCTTGATGGAATCGGTGACCCAGTACTTC. Its translation is CASSLMESVTQYF. The V and J genes are TRBV5-1 and TRBJ2-5; D ambiguous. This CDR3 is built from 13 residues. The V gene's germline CDR1 is SGHRS and CDR2 YFSETQ. The ends were cut back, 1 base at V and 7 bases at J, with 11 bases in the middle.

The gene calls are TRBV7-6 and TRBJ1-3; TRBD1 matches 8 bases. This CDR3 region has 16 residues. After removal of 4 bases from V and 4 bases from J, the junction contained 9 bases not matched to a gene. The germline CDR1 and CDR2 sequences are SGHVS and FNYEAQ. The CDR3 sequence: CASSSRGRGIGNTIYF. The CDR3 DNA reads TGTGCCAGCAGCTCCAGGGGGCGCGGAATAGGAAACACCATATATTTT.

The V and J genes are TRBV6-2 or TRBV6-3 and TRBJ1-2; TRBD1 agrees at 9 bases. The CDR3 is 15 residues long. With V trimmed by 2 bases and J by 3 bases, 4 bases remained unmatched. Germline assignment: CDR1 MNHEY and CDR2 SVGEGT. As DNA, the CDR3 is TGTGCCAGCAGTTACCGGACAGGGGTTCACTATGGCTACACCTTC. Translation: CASSYRTGVHYGYTF.

Here the CDR3 reads CASSQDRQQPQHF. CDR3 nucleotide sequence: TGTGCCAGCAGCCAAGACAGACAGCAGCCCCAGCATTTT. The chain employs TRBV14 and TRBJ1-5, with D possibly matching TRBD1 (5 bases). In germline, CDR1 is SGHDN, CDR2 FVKESK. The CDR3 has 13 amino acids. V was trimmed by 0 bases and J by 7 bases, leaving 7 bases between them. The variable domain in full, completed from reference TRBV14 and TRBJ1-5, reads EAGVTQFPSHSVIEKGQTVTLRCDPISGHDNLYWYRRVMGKEIKFLLHFVKESKQDESGMPNNRFLAERTGGTYSTLKVQPAELEDSGVYFCASSQDRQQPQHFGDGTRLSIL.

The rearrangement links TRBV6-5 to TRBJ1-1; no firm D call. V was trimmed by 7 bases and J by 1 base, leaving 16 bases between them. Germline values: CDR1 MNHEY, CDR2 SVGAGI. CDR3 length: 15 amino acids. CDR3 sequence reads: CASTLGEGRNTEAFF. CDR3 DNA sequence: TGTGCCAGCACCCTAGGTGAAGGGCGGAACACTGAAGCTTTCTTT.

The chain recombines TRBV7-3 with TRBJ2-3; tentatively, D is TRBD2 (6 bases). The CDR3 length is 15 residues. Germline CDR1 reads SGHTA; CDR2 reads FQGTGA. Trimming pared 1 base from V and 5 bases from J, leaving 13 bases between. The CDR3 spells CASSLSLARGDTQYF. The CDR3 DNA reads TGTGCCAGCAGCTTAAGTCTAGCGAGAGGAGATACGCAGTATTTT.

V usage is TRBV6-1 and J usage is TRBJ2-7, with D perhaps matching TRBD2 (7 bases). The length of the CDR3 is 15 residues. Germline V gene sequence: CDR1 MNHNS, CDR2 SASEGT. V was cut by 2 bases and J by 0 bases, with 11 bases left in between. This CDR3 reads CASSERGGSSYEQYV. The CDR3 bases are TGTGCCAGCAGTGAAAGGGGGGGCAGCTCCTACGAGCAGTACGTC.

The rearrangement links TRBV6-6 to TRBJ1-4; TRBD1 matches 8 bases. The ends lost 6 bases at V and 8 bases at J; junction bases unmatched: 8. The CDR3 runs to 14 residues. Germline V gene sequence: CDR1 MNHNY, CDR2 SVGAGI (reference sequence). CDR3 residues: CASSSGGAGEKLFF. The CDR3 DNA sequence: TGTGCCAGCAGCTCAGGGGGCGCGGGAGAAAAACTGTTTTTT.

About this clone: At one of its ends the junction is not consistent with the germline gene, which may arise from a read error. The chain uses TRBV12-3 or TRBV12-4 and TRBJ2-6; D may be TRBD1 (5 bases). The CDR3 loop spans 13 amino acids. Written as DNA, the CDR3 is TGTGCAAGCAGGGTTACTGGGGCCAACGTCCTGACTTTC. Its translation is CASRVTGANVLTF.

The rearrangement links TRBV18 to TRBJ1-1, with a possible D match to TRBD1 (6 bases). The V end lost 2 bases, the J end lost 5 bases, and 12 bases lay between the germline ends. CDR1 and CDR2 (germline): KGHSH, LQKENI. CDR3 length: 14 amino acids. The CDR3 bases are TGTGCCAGCTCACCAACAGGGAGAGGTACTGAAGCTTTCTTT. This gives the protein CASSPTGRGTEAFF.

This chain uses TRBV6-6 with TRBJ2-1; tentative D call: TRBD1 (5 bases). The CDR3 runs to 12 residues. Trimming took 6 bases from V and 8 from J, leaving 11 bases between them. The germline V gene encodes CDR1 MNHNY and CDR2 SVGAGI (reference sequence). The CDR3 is CASSRVGDEQFF. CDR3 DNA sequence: TGTGCCAGCAGCAGGGTGGGTGATGAGCAGTTCTTC.

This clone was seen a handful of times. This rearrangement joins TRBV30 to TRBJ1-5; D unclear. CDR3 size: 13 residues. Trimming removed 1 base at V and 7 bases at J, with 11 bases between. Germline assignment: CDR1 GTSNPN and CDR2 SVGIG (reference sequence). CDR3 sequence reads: CAWSGTLNQPQHF. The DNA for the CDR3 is TGTGCCTGGAGTGGGACCCTGAACCAGCCCCAGCATTTT.